The rows below give T cell receptor beta chains drawn from one sample of a study of blood T cells in healthy people across ages. From the 5' RACE reads, TCRdb called clonotypes with MiXCR, one entry per CDR3 protein. The sample contains about 930,000 distinct CDR3 sequences, 25% to 35% of which appear only once. In addition, the sample was reused for a study of T cells of mothers and their children.

Sequencing was done on a sample of blood. These TCRs come from a middle-aged woman in good health. The CDR3 runs from the conserved cysteine through the conserved F or W. The order of the fields is CDR3 length, D gene, V gene, clone size, J gene, CDR3 DNA, CDR3 protein. D genes are given only for firm matches. The size field is filled for only some rows; it gives once, few, many or a size class.

13	NA	TRBV3-1	NA	TRBJ2-3	TGTGCCAGCAGCCACGGGTCAGGAGATACGCAGTATTTT	CASSHGSGDTQYF
13	NA	TRBV9	NA	TRBJ1-2	TGTGCCAGCAGCGTAGGCCAGGGGTCTGGCTACACCTTC	CASSVGQGSGYTF
15	TRBD1	TRBV4-1	once	TRBJ2-4	TGCGCCAGCAGCGTAGATGGACAGGGGCATTGGGAGCAGTACTTC	CASSVDGQGHWEQYF
12	NA	TRBV28	few	TRBJ2-4	TGTGCCAGCAGTCCAAACAAAGACATTCAGTACTTC	CASSPNKDIQYF
14	NA	TRBV3-1	once	TRBJ2-4	TGTGCCAGCAGCCAGGGAGTGATGGAAAACATTCAGTACTTC	CASSQGVMENIQYF
16	NA	TRBV15	NA	TRBJ2-7	TGTGCCACCAGCAGAGTGCCCTTTACAACTCAGGGAGAGCAGTACTTC	CATSRVPFTTQGEQYF
13	NA	TRBV10-3	NA	TRBJ1-1	TGTGCCATCAGTGTAGTACCAAACACTGAAGCTTTCTTT	CAISVVPNTEAFF
15	NA	TRBV5-1	few	TRBJ2-7	TGCGCCAGCAGCCACGACGGGTCAGGAGGATACGAGCAGTACTTC	CASSHDGSGGYEQYF
15	NA	TRBV18	NA	TRBJ2-1	TGTGCCAGCTCACTACCGGGACGGAATCTCAATGAGCAGTTCTTC	CASSLPGRNLNEQFF
15	NA	TRBV28	NA	TRBJ2-7	TGTGCCAGCAGTTTTCTAACAGACAGATACTACGAGCAGTACTTC	CASSFLTDRYYEQYF
17	TRBD1	TRBV27	many	TRBJ2-5	TGTGCCAGCAGTTTATATCCCGACAGGGGGTTTCGAGAGACCCAGTACTTC	CASSLYPDRGFRETQYF
12	NA	TRBV20-1	NA	TRBJ2-1	TGCAGTGCTAGAGAGTCTAGCAATGAGCAGTTCTTC	CSARESSNEQFF
12	NA	TRBV20-1	few	TRBJ2-3	TGCAGTGCGCACACACTAGCAGATACGCAGTATTTT	CSAHTLADTQYF
13	NA	TRBV15	NA	TRBJ2-1	TGTGCCACCAGCAGACCAATTAACAATGAGCAGTTCTTC	CATSRPINNEQFF
19	TRBD1	TRBV5-1	few	TRBJ2-1	TGCGCCAGCTCAATCTCAAAGGGGGACAGGGTCGGGATGATGGGTGAGCAGTTCTTC	CASSISKGDRVGMMGEQFF
12	NA	TRBV11-1	NA	TRBJ1-1	TGTGCAAGCGAGGGGACGAACACTGAAGCTTTCTTT	CASEGTNTEAFF
15	NA	TRBV7-8	NA	TRBJ1-5	TGTGCCAGCAGCCGACAGGATTATAGCAATCAGCCCCAGCATTTT	CASSRQDYSNQPQHF
14	NA	TRBV5-1	few	TRBJ1-2	TGCGCCAGCAGCCTGGGCACAACGCCACATGGCTACACCTTC	CASSLGTTPHGYTF
16	NA	TRBV28	NA	TRBJ2-3	TGTGCCAGCAGTTTATCCCGGGGGACCTTTGCAGATACGCAGTATTTT	CASSLSRGTFADTQYF
15	NA	TRBV20-1	NA	TRBJ2-2	TGCAGTGCTAGAGATCGGGGCGGGAACACCGGGGAGCTGTTTTTT	CSARDRGGNTGELFF
16	TRBD1	TRBV7-2	many	TRBJ2-7	TGTGCCAGCAGCTTGGGCTCCGGGACAGGGGGCTACGAGCAGTACTTC	CASSLGSGTGGYEQYF
11	NA	TRBV12-3/TRBV12-4	many	TRBJ2-7	TGTGCCAGCCGAGCCTCCTACGAGCAGTACTTC	CASRASYEQYF
13	NA	TRBV7-2	NA	TRBJ2-3	TGTGCCAGCAGCTTAGCAGGCACAAATACGCGGTATTTT	CASSLAGTNTRYF
16	NA	TRBV6-2/TRBV6-3	NA	TRBJ1-1	TGTGTCAGCAGTTACTCCCTAGACAGTTTGAACACTGAAGCTTTCTTT	CVSSYSLDSLNTEAFF
11	NA	TRBV12-3/TRBV12-4	many	TRBJ2-7	TGTGCCAGCAGTCGAAAGGAGGAGCAGTACTTC	CASSRKEEQYF
14	TRBD1	TRBV5-1	many	TRBJ1-2	TGCGCCAGCAGCTTGGGCGGGACAGGGGAAGACTACACCTTC	CASSLGGTGEDYTF
17	TRBD2	TRBV5-1	few	TRBJ2-1	TGCGCCAGCAGCAATTCGGGACTAGCGGGGGGGGAGGATGAGCAGTTCTTC	CASSNSGLAGGEDEQFF
15	NA	TRBV5-1	NA	TRBJ1-1	TGCGCCAGCAGCTTGTCGTGGGGAAAGAACACTGAAGCTTTCTTT	CASSLSWGKNTEAFF
14	TRBD2	TRBV20-1	many	TRBJ2-1	TGCAGTGCTAGAGAAGCGGGGGGCTACAATGAGCAGTTCTTC	CSAREAGGYNEQFF
13	NA	TRBV14	few	TRBJ1-5	TGTGCCAGCAGCCATGGGGGTCGGGGGGCCCAGCATTTT	CASSHGGRGAQHF
18	TRBD2	TRBV9	many	TRBJ2-1	TGTGCCAGCAGCGTCGGATTAGCGGGGGGGCGATCCTACAATGAGCAGTTCTTC	CASSVGLAGGRSYNEQFF
13	TRBD2	TRBV28	many	TRBJ2-7	TGTGCCGTTACTGGGGCGGGAGCCTACGAGCAGTACTTC	CAVTGAGAYEQYF
14	NA	TRBV18	NA	TRBJ1-1	TGTGCCAGCTCAACGACGGTGCCGAACACTGAAGCTTTCTTT	CASSTTVPNTEAFF
15	NA	TRBV5-1	NA	TRBJ2-3	TGCGCCAGCAGCTTGGAGGTTGCGGGGCGGGGTACGCAGTATTTT	CASSLEVAGRGTQYF
13	TRBD1	TRBV15	few	TRBJ1-2	TGTGCCACCAGCAGAGCGACAGGGGGTGGCTACACCTTC	CATSRATGGGYTF
15	TRBD1	TRBV7-9	many	TRBJ2-7	TGTGCCAGCAGCCCGGGGGACAGGGGAGACTACGAGCAGTACTTC	CASSPGDRGDYEQYF
14	TRBD1	TRBV7-8	NA	TRBJ1-5	TGTGCCAGCAGCTGGGGACAGGAAGGATGGCCCCAGCATTTT	CASSWGQEGWPQHF
15	TRBD1	TRBV19	NA	TRBJ1-5	TGTGCCACCCAACGAGACAGGGTAGCCAATCAGCCCCAGCATTTT	CATQRDRVANQPQHF
15	TRBD1	TRBV28	many	TRBJ1-4	TGTGCCAGCAGCCGTGGGACAGCTACGAATGAAAAACTGTTTTTT	CASSRGTATNEKLFF
16	NA	TRBV6-1	NA	TRBJ1-6	TGTGCCAGTGTGGAGGGGTATGGTGGCTATAATTCACCCCTCCACTTT	CASVEGYGGYNSPLHF
15	TRBD1	TRBV3-1	few	TRBJ1-1	TGTGCCAGCAGCCGAGGACAGGGGTCGAGCACTGAAGCTTTCTTT	CASSRGQGSSTEAFF